This TCR beta chain was documented in a study of T cells after posttransplantation cyclophosphamide. The repertoire was sequenced with immunoSEQ multiplex PCR; TCRdb's copy has only in-frame clones and lacks some. The sample was found to contain more than 4,500 clones, and every one recurs. The sample holds many counts of this clone. Germline V gene sequence: CDR1 ENHRY, CDR2 SYGVKD. This CDR3 has 13 residues. The V and J ends lost 2 bases and 4 bases respectively, with 6 bases between them. Treatment was busulfan-fludarabine conditioning, a marrow graft, and cyclophosphamide on days +3 and +4. The chain uses TRBV10-3 and TRBJ2-1; D gene uncertain. This receptor was taken from a male patient aged 60 to 75 who received an allogeneic stem cell transplant from a related donor, was CMV-positive, and had acute GVHD only. Some T cells may trace back to the graft donor. The sample was PBMCs, taken 350 to 400 days after allogeneic stem cell transplant with posttransplant cyclophosphamide. In DNA, the CDR3 is TGTGCCATCAGTGAGGAGCGTTACAATGAGCAGTTCTTC. Its translation is CAISEERYNEQFF.